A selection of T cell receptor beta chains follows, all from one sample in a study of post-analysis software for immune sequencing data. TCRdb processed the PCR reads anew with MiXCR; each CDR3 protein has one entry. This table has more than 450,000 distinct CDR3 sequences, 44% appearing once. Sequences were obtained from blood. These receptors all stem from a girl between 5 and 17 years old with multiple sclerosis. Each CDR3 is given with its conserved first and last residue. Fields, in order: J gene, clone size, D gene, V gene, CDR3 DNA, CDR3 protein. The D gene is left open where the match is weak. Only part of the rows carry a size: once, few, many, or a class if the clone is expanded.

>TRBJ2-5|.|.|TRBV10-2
TGCGCCAGCAGGAACTCCGTCACCCTTGAGACCCAGTACTTC
CASRNSVTLETQYF
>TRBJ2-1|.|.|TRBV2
TGTGCCAGCAATCGGGATTACAATGAGCAGTTCTTC
CASNRDYNEQFF
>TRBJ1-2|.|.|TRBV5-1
TGCGCCAGCAGCCCTATGGACGGAACCTATGGCTACACCTTC
CASSPMDGTYGYTF
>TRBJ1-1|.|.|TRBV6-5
TGTGCCAGCAGTTACACACAGGGGAACACTGAAGCTTTCTTT
CASSYTQGNTEAFF
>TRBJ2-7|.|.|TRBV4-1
TGCGCCAGCAGCTCCCAAGGGGACTTCGAGCAGTACTTC
CASSSQGDFEQYF
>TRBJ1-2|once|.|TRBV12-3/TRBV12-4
TGTGCCAGCAGTACGTTACAGGGAGATGATGGCTACACCTTC
CASSTLQGDDGYTF
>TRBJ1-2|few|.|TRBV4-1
TGCGCCAGCAGCCAGACCGGGACTGGTGGCTACACCTTC
CASSQTGTGGYTF
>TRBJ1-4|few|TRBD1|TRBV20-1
TGCAGTGCTAGAGAGACAGGGAGTGAAAAACTGTTTTTT
CSARETGSEKLFF
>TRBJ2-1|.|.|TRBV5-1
TGCGCCAGCAGCTTGGCCCGATCCACTGCCTACAATGAGCAGTTCTTC
CASSLARSTAYNEQFF
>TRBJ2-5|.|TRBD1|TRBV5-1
TGCGCCAGCAGCTCCGGGACAGGGGGGGCAGAGACCCGGTACTTC
CASSSGTGGAETRYF
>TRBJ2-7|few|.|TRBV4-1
TGCGCCAGCAGCCAAGAATTGGTGACAATCGGCTACGAGCAGTACTTC
CASSQELVTIGYEQYF
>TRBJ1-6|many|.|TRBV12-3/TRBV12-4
TGTGCCAGCAGTTTTTCCAGGGATTATAATTCACCCCTCCACTTT
CASSFSRDYNSPLHF
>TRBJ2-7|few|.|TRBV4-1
TGCGCCAGCAGCCAAGAGCGGACGGGGGACTCCTACGAGCAGTACTTC
CASSQERTGDSYEQYF
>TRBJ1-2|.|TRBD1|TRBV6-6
TGTGCCAGCAAGGACAGGGCCAACTATGGCTACACCTTC
CASKDRANYGYTF
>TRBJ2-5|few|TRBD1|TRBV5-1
TGCGCCAGCAGCCCAGACAGGGGAGGAGGAGAGACCCAGTACTTC
CASSPDRGGGETQYF
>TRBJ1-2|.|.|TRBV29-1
TGCAGCGTTGTCCTACCAGTTTCTAACTATGGCTACACCTTC
CSVVLPVSNYGYTF
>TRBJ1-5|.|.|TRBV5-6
TGTGCCAGCAGCTTGGCATCCGGGACTCCGGATCGGCCCCAGCATTTT
CASSLASGTPDRPQHF
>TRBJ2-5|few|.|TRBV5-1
TGCGCCAGCAGCTCTCCGGACAGCCAAGAGACCCAGTACTTC
CASSSPDSQETQYF
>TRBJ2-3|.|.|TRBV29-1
TGCAGCGTTGTGCTCAACGGCCCAGATACGCAGTATTTT
CSVVLNGPDTQYF
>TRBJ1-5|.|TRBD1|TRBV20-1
TGCAGTGCTAGAGATCAGGGACAGGGGAGCGGTCAGCCCCAGCATTTT
CSARDQGQGSGQPQHF
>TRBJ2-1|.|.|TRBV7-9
TGTGCCAGCAGCCCCACGGTGTTAGCTCCTAACAATGAGCAGTTCTTC
CASSPTVLAPNNEQFF
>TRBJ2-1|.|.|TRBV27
TGTGCCAGCGCCGGACGGTCCTACAATGAGCAGTTCTTC
CASAGRSYNEQFF
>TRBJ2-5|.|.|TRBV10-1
TGCGCCAGCAGTGAACGGACGAACCAAGAGACCCAGTACTTC
CASSERTNQETQYF
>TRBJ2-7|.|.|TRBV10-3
TGTGCCATCAGTGAAACGGGACGGACCTACGAGCAGTACTTC
CAISETGRTYEQYF
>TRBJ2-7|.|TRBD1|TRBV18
TGTGCCAGCTCACCAAGGGGGCTCTCCTACGAGCAGTACTTC
CASSPRGLSYEQYF
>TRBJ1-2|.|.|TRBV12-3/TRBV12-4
TGTGCCAGCAGGACTCGGTCGGGCAGCTACTATGGCTACACCTTC
CASRTRSGSYYGYTF
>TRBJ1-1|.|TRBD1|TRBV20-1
TGCAGAGTGAAGACAGGGTGGACTGAAGCTTTCTTT
CRVKTGWTEAFF
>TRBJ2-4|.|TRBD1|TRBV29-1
TGCAGCGTGGCCAAGGGGGCCCCAGCCAAAAACATTCAGTACTTC
CSVAKGAPAKNIQYF
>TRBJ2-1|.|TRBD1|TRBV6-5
TGTGCCAGCAGAGGACAGGCGGCCTACAATGAGCAGTTCTTC
CASRGQAAYNEQFF